The sequence of this TCR beta chain was determined in a study of beta chain features in type 1 diabetes. Study outcomes and limitations: Patients with type 1 diabetes showed fewer VDJ junction insertions and more deletions.

Every donor provided one heparinised blood draw, which averaged approximately 100 mL. The authors sorted CD4+ naive, central memory, regulatory and stem cell-like memory cells via CD45RO/CCR7/CD25/CD127/CD95/CD27. Comments on this clone: The antigen is not known.

Reverse transcribing all isolated RNA meant expressed TCRB transcripts were sequenced. The protocol was immunoSEQ multiplex PCR, while the TCRdb copy is restricted to in-frame clones and leaves out a portion. This table holds 130,000 to 150,000 clones, less than 11% found once. J gave up 4 bases and V 6 bases, and 6 bases lay outside the gene matches. From germline, CDR1 is SGHRS and CDR2 YFSETQ. CDR3 length: 15 residues. Sample: naive CD4+ T cells from blood. This chain links TRBV5-1 with TRBJ2-1, with 11 bases matching TRBD1. The receptor comes from a man younger than 35 in good health. The DNA of the CDR3 is TGCGCCAGCATCTGGGGGGACAGGGGGTACAATGAGCAGTTCTTC. Its translation is CASIWGDRGYNEQFF.